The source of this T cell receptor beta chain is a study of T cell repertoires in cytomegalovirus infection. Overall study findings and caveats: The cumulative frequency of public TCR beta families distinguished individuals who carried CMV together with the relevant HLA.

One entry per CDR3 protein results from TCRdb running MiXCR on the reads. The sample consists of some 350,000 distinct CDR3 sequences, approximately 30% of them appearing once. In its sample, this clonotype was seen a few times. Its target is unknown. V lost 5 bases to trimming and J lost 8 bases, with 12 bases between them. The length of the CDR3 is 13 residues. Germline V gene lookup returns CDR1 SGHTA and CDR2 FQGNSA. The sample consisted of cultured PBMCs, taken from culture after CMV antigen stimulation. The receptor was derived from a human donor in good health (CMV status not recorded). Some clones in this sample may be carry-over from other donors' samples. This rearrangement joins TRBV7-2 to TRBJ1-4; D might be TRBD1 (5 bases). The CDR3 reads CASSPPGREKLFF. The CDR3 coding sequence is TGTGCCAGCAGCCCCCCAGGGCGCGAAAAACTGTTTTTT.